This T cell receptor (beta chain) was observed in a study of blood T cell repertoires in COVID-19 (dated by TCRdb to 2020 to 2021). About the study as a whole: Samples covering the acute and convalescent phases of COVID-19 were provided by collaborators in the United States, Italy and Spain. The prospective study material was composed of cDNA or gDNA derived from T cells, B-cell-depleted T cells, or PBMCs. Subjects who had been exposed to COVID-19, were actively infected with it, or had recovered from it provided the deeply sampled blood TCRbeta repertoires that made up the dataset. The repertoires were made available in a free public database intended to serve as a resource for research on the immune response to SARS-CoV-2. The samples were drawn from the first 160 participants of the ongoing ImmuneRACE study and from 1,254 subjects provided by 6 global collaborators. A de-identified subject ID, COVID-19 status, age in years and sex were almost always included in the sample metadata. Where available, HLA class I and class II types were taken from metadata supplied by the sample provider and were not determined by assay-based typing.

Summary of the overall study and its limitations: The quantity of clinical and demographic metadata differed by source and by participant and was supplied without curation.

TCRbeta CDR3 regions were amplified from genomic DNA by means of the immunoSEQ Assay, a bias-controlled multiplex PCR. In the original analysis: Nucleated cell counts per sample were estimated from amplification of reference gene primers within the assay. Sequence reads were collapsed and filtered to measure the absolute abundance of every unique TCRbeta CDR3 rearrangement. For each sample, productive Simpson clonality was calculated as the square root of Simpson's diversity index across productive rearrangements. TCRdb carries this immuneACCESS record with in-frame sequences only. Its versions omit some clonotypes, under half of them owing to an unresolved V gene in the studies checked, with the rest unexplained. The DNA was the basis for D and trimming; V, J and clone size are from that table. In this sample the table shows 200,000 to 250,000 clones, over 75% of which occur a single time. The ten largest clonotypes hold about 3.5% of the sample.

Enrolling through a virtual design, the prospective study's participants ranged in age from roughly 18 to 89 years and lived across roughly 23 United States geographic areas. To assign participants to cohorts, the prospective study relied on clinical history that participants themselves reported in a screening survey and a study questionnaire. Exposed participants had been in contact, within 2 weeks of entering the study, with a person who had a PCR-confirmed or clinician-diagnosed case of COVID-19. Mobile phlebotomists in the prospective study collected whole blood, serum and a nasopharyngeal or oropharyngeal swab from every participant. Additional blood draws and questionnaires over an approximately two-month period could optionally be provided by prospective study participants. Blood samples from the prospective study were shipped frozen or at room temperature prior to DNA extraction. The CDR3 numbers 18 residues from cysteine through phenylalanine. Just CDR3 DNA is preserved here, 54 bases in frame from base 1. V loses 0 bases of germline sequence and J loses 3 bases, and the interval between the two ends is 21 bases. The germline V gene sets CDR1 to MNHNS and CDR2 to SASEGT.

Only a few counts were recorded for this clone. No cognate antigen has been identified for it. It has no much larger one-base neighbor in the sample; base qualities were not kept. This TCR came from a woman between 25 and 40 years old who had been exposed to COVID-19. Recombination connected TRBV6-1 to TRBJ2-7; the D region possibly corresponds to TRBD1 (7 bases align). The sequenced material came from PBMCs or T cells enriched from blood (not recorded which). The CDR3 reads as follows: CASSEAPLGGTAVYEQYF. DNA sequence: TGTGCCAGCAGTGAAGCTCCCCTGGGCGGGACAGCAGTCTACGAGCAGTACTTC.